The rows below give T cell receptor beta chains drawn from one sample of a study of T cells after yellow fever vaccination. TCRdb redid the calling of the 5' RACE reads with MiXCR, one entry per CDR3 protein. Of a few hundred thousand distinct CDR3 sequences listed, around 10% were seen once; the top ten hold over 3%. Here the sequenced sample was CD4+ T cells sorted from PBMCs, taken 5 days after the yellow fever booster vaccination. These receptors all come from a young man who received the YFV17D yellow fever vaccine. The CDR3 runs from the conserved cysteine through the conserved F or W. D genes are given only for firm matches. The listing skips clone size in some rows; elsewhere it reads once, few, many or a size class.

TRBJ2-3,TRBV7-2,TRBD1,.,TGTGCCAGCAGCTTACAGTCGGGACAGGGTACGCAGTATTTT,CASSLQSGQGTQYF
TRBJ1-6,TRBV4-1,.,few,TGCGCCAGCAGCCAAGGGTTGCAGGATCCACCCCTCCACTTT,CASSQGLQDPPLHF
TRBJ1-1,TRBV5-4,.,.,TGTGCCAGCAGCTTTCAGAGGGAGAACACTGAAGCTTTCTTT,CASSFQRENTEAFF
TRBJ2-3,TRBV6-1,TRBD1,few,TGTGCCAGCAGTGTATCGACAGGGGGCCTCCCAGATACGCAGTATTTT,CASSVSTGGLPDTQYF
TRBJ2-2,TRBV7-3,.,few,TGTGCCAGCAGCGCACAGGGTGGAACCGGGGAGCTGTTTTTT,CASSAQGGTGELFF
TRBJ2-3,TRBV7-2,.,many,TGTGCCAGCAGCTTAGAGGGGGTCACTAGCACAGATACGCAGTATTTT,CASSLEGVTSTDTQYF
TRBJ2-7,TRBV20-1,.,few,TGCAGTGCTAGGGAGCCTAGGACCTCCTACGAGCAGTACTTC,CSAREPRTSYEQYF
TRBJ2-3,TRBV6-1,.,.,TGTGCCAGCAGTGAAGCGCGGGGAGATACGCAGTATTTT,CASSEARGDTQYF
TRBJ1-1,TRBV10-3,.,many,TGTGCCATCAGTGAGCTGATTGGGGGGCCCGAAGCTTTCTTT,CAISELIGGPEAFF
TRBJ2-1,TRBV9,.,many,TGTGCCAGCAGCGCTACGGCGTCGGGATACAATGAGCAGTTCTTC,CASSATASGYNEQFF
TRBJ2-2,TRBV5-1,TRBD1,few,TGCGCCAGCAGGTCGCGTTACAGGGGTCTCTCCACCGGGGAGCTGTTTTTT,CASRSRYRGLSTGELFF
TRBJ2-5,TRBV7-2,.,.,TGTGCCAGCAGCTTTCGATCGGCCCCGCTAATACAAGAGACCCAGTACTTC,CASSFRSAPLIQETQYF
TRBJ2-1,TRBV6-2/TRBV6-3,.,.,TGTGCCAGCAGTTACTCGACTATCGGTGAGCAGTTCTTC,CASSYSTIGEQFF
TRBJ1-1,TRBV15,TRBD1,few,TGTGCCACCAGCAGCAGGGGGCCAACTGAAGCTTTCTTT,CATSSRGPTEAFF
TRBJ1-2,TRBV12-3/TRBV12-4,TRBD1,many,TGTGCCAGCAGTTTTTTGGACAGGGTCGTCTATGGCTACACCTTC,CASSFLDRVVYGYTF
TRBJ1-2,TRBV7-6,.,.,TGTGCCAGCAGCCGAGATGACGGACTGTATGGCTACACCTTC,CASSRDDGLYGYTF
TRBJ1-3,TRBV18,TRBD1,.,TGTGCCAGCTCGCCAAACTCCCCGGGACAGACAACACCGGGAAACACCATATATTTT,CASSPNSPGQTTPGNTIYF
TRBJ1-4,TRBV6-6,.,few,TGTGCCAGCAGCCGGTACCTACACGCGGCAGTAGGGACTAATGAAAAACTGTTTTTT,CASSRYLHAAVGTNEKLFF
TRBJ1-1,TRBV4-1,TRBD1,few,TGCGCCAGCAGCCAAGTTACAGGGGGCCCCACTGAAGCTTTCTTT,CASSQVTGGPTEAFF
TRBJ2-3,TRBV5-4,TRBD1,.,TGTGCCAGCAGCTCAGGACAGGCAGATACGCAGTATTTT,CASSSGQADTQYF
TRBJ1-1,TRBV6-5,.,few,TGTGCCAGCAGTTACTATATCGTCGGGGGTAGGGCTTTCTTT,CASSYYIVGGRAFF
TRBJ1-2,TRBV7-2,.,few,TGTGCCAGCAGCTTAGCGCGGGAGGACTATGGCTACACCTTC,CASSLAREDYGYTF
TRBJ2-3,TRBV10-3,TRBD1,.,TGTGCCATCAGTGACATGGACAGGGGACCAGATACGCAGTATTTT,CAISDMDRGPDTQYF
TRBJ2-7,TRBV5-1,.,.,TGCGCCAGCAGCTTGGTGGGGAGATCGAATGGAGGCGAGCAGTACTTC,CASSLVGRSNGGEQYF
TRBJ1-1,TRBV7-2,.,many,TGTGCCAGCAGCCTCAATTCCCGAGGCGCTGAAGCTTTCTTT,CASSLNSRGAEAFF
TRBJ1-3,TRBV4-2,.,.,TGTGCCAGCAGCCAAGAAAAGGGGGCTGGAAACACCATATATTTT,CASSQEKGAGNTIYF
TRBJ2-5,TRBV6-5,.,few,TGTGCCAGCAGTTCCCTAGCTTCCGAGACCCAGTACTTC,CASSSLASETQYF
TRBJ2-1,TRBV18,TRBD1,.,TGTGCCAGCTCACTGAGGGAGACAGGGGTAAATGAGCAGTTCTTC,CASSLRETGVNEQFF
TRBJ1-2,TRBV24-1,TRBD1,many,TGTGCCACCAGTGATCGAACAGGGGGAGGCTACACCTTC,CATSDRTGGGYTF
TRBJ1-2,TRBV28,.,few,TGTGCCAGCAGTGGGGACGTTTATGGCTACACCTTC,CASSGDVYGYTF
TRBJ1-1,TRBV18,TRBD1,.,TGTGCCAGCTCACCAGGGCAGGGGGCATTGAACACTGAAGCTTTCTTT,CASSPGQGALNTEAFF
TRBJ2-2,TRBV3-1,TRBD2,few,TGTGCCAGCAGCCACGGGACTAGCAACACCGGGGAGCTGTTTTTT,CASSHGTSNTGELFF
TRBJ2-5,TRBV4-1,.,.,TGCGCCAGCAGCCAATGGGGCTTCGCCGGGACCCAGTACTTC,CASSQWGFAGTQYF
TRBJ1-1,TRBV20-1,TRBD1,.,TGCAGTGCTAGAGAACAGGGGAGGGCTGAAGCTTTCTTT,CSAREQGRAEAFF
TRBJ2-3,TRBV9,TRBD1,.,TGTGCCAGCAGCGTAGCGGGACAGGGTGTTGCAGATACGCAGTATTTT,CASSVAGQGVADTQYF
TRBJ2-3,TRBV30,.,few,TGTGCCTGGAGCAGTAGGGCCCGCACAGATACGCAGTATTTT,CAWSSRARTDTQYF
TRBJ1-1,TRBV12-3/TRBV12-4,.,few,TGTGCCAGCCTCCCCTCGGTAAAGAACACTGAAGCTTTCTTT,CASLPSVKNTEAFF
TRBJ1-5,TRBV25-1,.,.,TGTGCCAGCAGTGAGGTGGCGGGAGCTAAGCCCCAGCATTTT,CASSEVAGAKPQHF
TRBJ2-1,TRBV5-1,TRBD2,few,TGCGCCAGCAGGGATTCTAGCGGGGGCCCCTCCACTCAGTTCTTC,CASRDSSGGPSTQFF